This T cell receptor (beta chain) was profiled in a study of cytomegalovirus exposure and HLA in healthy donors. Study results and limitations: Sequencing depth across donors, presence/absence analyses assumed, was roughly uniform. The study listed roughly 160 cytomegalovirus-associated TCR beta chains.

Worth noting for this clone: Its antigen is still unknown.

Trimming took 0 bases from V and 0 from J, leaving 8 bases between them. Looked up from germline, CDR1 is GTSNPN and CDR2 is SVGIG (reference sequence). CDR3 size: 15 residues. The study ran its PCR with 60 Vbeta and 13 Jbeta primers. The method was immunoSEQ multiplex PCR; TCRdb's version includes in-frame clones alone and lacks a portion of them. The table counts about 54,000 clones; approximately 6.5% lies in the top ten. The chain is built from TRBV30 and TRBJ1-4, with D possibly matching TRBD1 (5 bases). The sample taken for sequencing was PBMCs. The clonotype originates from a woman aged 40 to 49 in good health and CMV-seronegative. The DNA of the CDR3 is TGTGCCTGGAGTGTACGGGGGACAACTAATGAAAAACTGTTTTTT. Protein product: CAWSVRGTTNEKLFF.